A single T cell receptor beta chain is shown here with its context. The data were produced by immunoSEQ multiplex PCR, yet TCRdb's version contains in-frame clones alone and is incomplete. The sample consists of about 47,000 clones, almost 95% of them appearing once. This sample was included in a study of T cell changes during pregnancy in multiple sclerosis. The CDR3 sequence is 17 residues long. The J segment lost 9 bases and the V segment lost 2 bases, leaving 14 bases of the junction unmatched. Germline V gene sequence: CDR1 SNHLY, CDR2 FYNNEI. V and J are TRBV2 and TRBJ2-1; 9 nucleotides align to TRBD2. The receptor's source is a female donor with multiple sclerosis, enrolled in a pregnancy study. The sample was peripheral blood, taken in the third trimester of pregnancy. This chain's CDR3 is CASSERLAGSVRGEQFF. Here the CDR3 DNA reads TGTGCCAGCAGTGAAAGGCTAGCGGGAAGTGTAAGGGGTGAGCAGTTCTTC.